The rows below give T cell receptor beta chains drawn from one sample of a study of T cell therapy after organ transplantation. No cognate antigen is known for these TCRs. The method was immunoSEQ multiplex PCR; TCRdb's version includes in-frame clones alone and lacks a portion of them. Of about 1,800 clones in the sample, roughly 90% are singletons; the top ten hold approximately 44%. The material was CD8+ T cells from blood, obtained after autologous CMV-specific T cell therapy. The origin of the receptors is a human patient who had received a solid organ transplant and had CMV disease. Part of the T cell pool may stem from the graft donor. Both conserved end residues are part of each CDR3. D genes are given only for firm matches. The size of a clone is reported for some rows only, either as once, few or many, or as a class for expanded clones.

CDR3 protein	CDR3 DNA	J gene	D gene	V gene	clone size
CSARWAGELFF	TGCAGTGCTAGGTGGGCCGGGGAGCTGTTTTTT	TRBJ2-2	-	TRBV20-1	-
CATSPGGGSYNEQFF	TGTGCCACCAGCCCAGGGGGCGGGTCCTACAATGAGCAGTTCTTC	TRBJ2-1	TRBD1	TRBV15	once
CASSLSSGTRGDTQYF	TGTGCCAGTAGTCTCTCCTCGGGGACTAGAGGAGATACGCAGTATTTT	TRBJ2-3	TRBD2	TRBV19	-
CASSVEANQPQHF	TGTGCCAGCAGCGTAGAGGCGAATCAGCCCCAGCATTTT	TRBJ1-5	-	TRBV11-1	-
CASSDPQAEQFF	TGTGCCAGCAGTGACCCCCAGGCGGAGCAGTTCTTC	TRBJ2-1	-	TRBV2	-
CASRFALNYGYTF	TGTGCCAGCAGGTTCGCTTTGAACTATGGCTACACCTTC	TRBJ1-2	-	TRBV6-5	-
CASRASGITDTQYF	TGTGCCAGCAGGGCTAGCGGGATAACAGATACGCAGTATTTT	TRBJ2-3	TRBD2	TRBV6-4	few
CASSPRQGGYQPQHF	TGTGCCAGCAGTCCGCGACAGGGGGGCTATCAGCCCCAGCATTTT	TRBJ1-5	TRBD1	TRBV27	-
CASSLGRGGMNTEAFF	TGTGCCAGCAGTTTGGGGCGCGGGGGCATGAACACTGAAGCTTTCTTT	TRBJ1-1	-	TRBV27	-
CASSLVGQGLKGDGYTF	TGTGCCAGCAGTTTAGTGGGACAGGGCCTCAAGGGGGATGGCTACACCTTC	TRBJ1-2	TRBD1	TRBV27	-
CASSPGGSYNEQFF	TGTGCCAGCAGCCCAGGGGGGTCCTACAATGAGCAGTTCTTC	TRBJ2-1	-	TRBV6-5	-
CASSQGDGLSYEQYF	TGTGCCAGCAGCCAAGGGGACGGATTGTCCTACGAGCAGTACTTC	TRBJ2-7	-	TRBV5-8	-
CASSYSAGNTIYF	TGTGCCAGCAGTTACAGTGCCGGAAACACCATATATTTT	TRBJ1-3	-	TRBV6-5	-
CASRGTGSGHEQYF	TGTGCCAGCAGGGGGACAGGGTCAGGCCACGAGCAGTACTTC	TRBJ2-7	TRBD1	TRBV2	-
CASSFGAGGPYNEQFF	TGTGCCAGCAGTTTTGGAGCGGGGGGACCGTACAATGAGCAGTTCTTC	TRBJ2-1	TRBD2	TRBV6-6	-
CASSVGDSYEQYF	TGTGCCAGCAGCGTAGGGGACTCCTACGAGCAGTACTTC	TRBJ2-7	-	TRBV9	-
CASSLGMESGANVLTF	TGTGCCAGCAGCTTGGGAATGGAATCTGGGGCCAACGTCCTGACTTTC	TRBJ2-6	-	TRBV5-6	-
CASSQTVDQPQHF	TGCGCCAGCAGCCAGACAGTGGATCAGCCCCAGCATTTT	TRBJ1-5	-	TRBV4-1	-
CASSLGDTSYNEQFF	TGTGCCAGCAGCCTGGGGGATACCTCCTACAATGAGCAGTTCTTC	TRBJ2-1	-	TRBV27	-
CASSVVPRLAGGLDEQFF	TGTGCCAGCAGCGTAGTTCCACGACTAGCGGGGGGGTTGGATGAGCAGTTCTTC	TRBJ2-1	TRBD2	TRBV9	-
CASSPSGGNTEAFF	TGTGCCAGCAGTCCTTCGGGGGGTAACACTGAAGCTTTCTTT	TRBJ1-1	-	TRBV6-6	-
CASSGTEWSWEQYF	TGTGCCAGCAGCGGGACCGAATGGTCGTGGGAGCAGTACTTC	TRBJ2-7	-	TRBV9	-
CASSYKLGPGELFF	TGTGCCAGCAGTTACAAGCTTGGCCCCGGGGAGCTGTTTTTT	TRBJ2-2	-	TRBV6-9	-
CASSDGQGGFTGELFF	TGTGCCAGCAGTGACGGACAGGGGGGATTCACCGGGGAGCTGTTTTTT	TRBJ2-2	TRBD1	TRBV2	-
CASSQTLDGNSPLHF	TGTGCCAGCAGTCAGACCTTGGACGGTAATTCACCCCTCCACTTT	TRBJ1-6	-	TRBV27	few
CAIGPPGDQYF	TGTGCCATCGGTCCGCCGGGGGACCAGTACTTC	TRBJ2-5	-	TRBV27	-
CASSARDLSGELFF	TGTGCCAGCAGCGCCCGGGACCTCTCCGGGGAGCTGTTTTTT	TRBJ2-2	-	TRBV9	-
CASSPLQGALNEKLFF	TGTGCCAGCAGCCCCTTACAGGGGGCATTGAATGAAAAACTGTTTTTT	TRBJ1-4	TRBD1	TRBV5-8	-
CATGTGDQPQHF	TGTGCCACAGGGACAGGAGATCAGCCCCAGCATTTT	TRBJ1-5	TRBD1	TRBV2	-
CASTSVLGGLEAFF	TGTGCCAGCACCTCGGTCCTCGGCGGACTTGAAGCTTTCTTT	TRBJ1-1	-	TRBV6-5	-
CASSPESQETQYF	TGTGCCAGCAGTCCCGAGAGTCAAGAGACCCAGTACTTC	TRBJ2-5	-	TRBV6-5	-
CASTLGQGKEQFF	TGTGCCAGCACCTTAGGACAGGGAAAAGAGCAGTTCTTC	TRBJ2-1	TRBD1	TRBV7-6	-
CASSKPGQASYEQYF	TGTGCCAGCAGCAAACCGGGACAGGCCTCCTACGAGCAGTACTTC	TRBJ2-7	TRBD1	TRBV7-9	-
CASRPGLGLLLTGELFF	TGTGCCAGCCGTCCTGGCCTCGGGCTACTCCTCACCGGGGAGCTGTTTTTT	TRBJ2-2	-	TRBV27	-
CASSIDGEENTEAFF	TGTGCCAGTAGTATAGACGGGGAGGAGAACACTGAAGCTTTCTTT	TRBJ1-1	-	TRBV19	-
CASSLGQGENYGYTF	TGTGCCAGCAGCTTAGGACAGGGCGAGAACTATGGCTACACCTTC	TRBJ1-2	TRBD1	TRBV7-9	-
CASSFSRGDTEAFF	TGTGCCAGCAGTTTCTCCAGGGGCGACACTGAAGCTTTCTTT	TRBJ1-1	-	TRBV27	-
CARSRVQGADTQYF	TGTGCCAGAAGCCGAGTACAGGGGGCAGATACGCAGTATTTT	TRBJ2-3	-	TRBV7-5	-
CASSVRGGSGETQYF	TGTGCCAGCAGCGTAAGGGGCGGGAGTGGTGAGACCCAGTACTTC	TRBJ2-5	TRBD2	TRBV9	-
CASSLDREAFF	TGCGCCAGCAGCTTGGACAGGGAGGCTTTCTTT	TRBJ1-1	-	TRBV5-1	once
CATSRDWPESGELFF	TGTGCCACCAGCAGAGATTGGCCGGAGAGCGGGGAGCTGTTTTTT	TRBJ2-2	-	TRBV15	-
CASSWASHGDEQFF	TGTGCCAGCAGCTGGGCCTCTCACGGGGATGAGCAGTTCTTC	TRBJ2-1	-	TRBV11-3	-
CASSLATGDQPQHF	TGTGCCAGCAGCTTGGCCACAGGGGATCAGCCCCAGCATTTT	TRBJ1-5	TRBD1	TRBV5-6	-
CASTTSSGRGTGELFF	TGTGCCAGCACCACTTCTAGCGGGAGAGGTACCGGGGAGCTGTTTTTT	TRBJ2-2	TRBD2	TRBV13	once
CASSLGRTQAFF	TGTGCCAGCAGCTTGGGACGTACTCAAGCTTTCTTT	TRBJ1-1	-	TRBV13	once
CASSAEGLGDYGYTF	TGTGCCAGTAGTGCTGAGGGCCTCGGTGACTATGGCTACACCTTC	TRBJ1-2	-	TRBV19	hyperexpanded
CASTPGTELSYEQYF	TGTGCCAGCACCCCCGGGACGGAGCTCTCCTACGAGCAGTACTTC	TRBJ2-7	-	TRBV5-6	-
CASSERTLAPRETQYF	TGTGCCAGCTCGGAGAGGACTCTCGCCCCAAGAGAGACCCAGTACTTC	TRBJ2-5	-	TRBV18	-
CASSYSGALNEKLFF	TGTGCCAGCAGTTACTCCGGGGCACTAAATGAAAAACTGTTTTTT	TRBJ1-4	-	TRBV6-5	-
CASGTGGKAGELFF	TGTGCCAGCGGAACAGGGGGCAAGGCCGGGGAGCTGTTTTTT	TRBJ2-2	TRBD1	TRBV5-6	-
CASSFFYPYRSSYEQYF	TGTGCCAGTAGTTTTTTCTACCCATACAGGAGCTCCTACGAGCAGTACTTC	TRBJ2-7	-	TRBV19	-
CAWSVLQNTEAFF	TGTGCCTGGAGTGTATTACAGAACACTGAAGCTTTCTTT	TRBJ1-1	-	TRBV30	-
CASSSGTHSYEQYF	TGTGCCAGCAGTTCCGGGACACACTCCTACGAGCAGTACTTC	TRBJ2-7	-	TRBV2	-
CASSPPGLYGYTF	TGTGCCAGCAGCCCCCCGGGGCTTTATGGCTACACCTTC	TRBJ1-2	-	TRBV9	once